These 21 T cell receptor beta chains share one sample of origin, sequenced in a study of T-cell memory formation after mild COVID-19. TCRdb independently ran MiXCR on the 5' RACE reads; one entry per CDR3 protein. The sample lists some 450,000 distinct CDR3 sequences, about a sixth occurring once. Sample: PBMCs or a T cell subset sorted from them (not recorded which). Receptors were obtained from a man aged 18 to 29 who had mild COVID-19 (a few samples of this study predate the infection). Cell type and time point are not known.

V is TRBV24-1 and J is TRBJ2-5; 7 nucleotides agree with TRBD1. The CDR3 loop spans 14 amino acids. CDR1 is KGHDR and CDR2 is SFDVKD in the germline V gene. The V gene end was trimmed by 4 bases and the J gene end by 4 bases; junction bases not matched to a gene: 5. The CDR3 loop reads CATSDRTGAETQYF. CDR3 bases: TGTGCCACCAGTGACCGAACAGGGGCAGAGACCCAGTACTTC.

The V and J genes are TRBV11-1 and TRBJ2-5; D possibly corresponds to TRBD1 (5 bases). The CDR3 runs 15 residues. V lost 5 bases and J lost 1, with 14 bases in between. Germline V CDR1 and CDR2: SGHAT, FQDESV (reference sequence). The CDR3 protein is CASSRWGSGQETQYF. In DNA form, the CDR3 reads TGTGCCAGCAGCAGATGGGGCTCCGGCCAAGAGACCCAGTACTTC.

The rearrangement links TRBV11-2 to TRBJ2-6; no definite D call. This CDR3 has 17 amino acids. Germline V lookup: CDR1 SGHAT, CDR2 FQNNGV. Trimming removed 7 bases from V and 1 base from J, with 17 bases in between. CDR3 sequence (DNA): TGTGCCAGCACAGCTTGGTTAGGGAAGTCTGGGGCCAACGTCCTGACTTTC. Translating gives CASTAWLGKSGANVLTF.

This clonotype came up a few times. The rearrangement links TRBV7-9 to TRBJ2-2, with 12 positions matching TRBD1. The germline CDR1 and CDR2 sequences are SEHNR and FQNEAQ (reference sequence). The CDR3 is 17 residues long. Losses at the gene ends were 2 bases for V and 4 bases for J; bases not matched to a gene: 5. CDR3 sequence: CASSLIPGQGATGELFF. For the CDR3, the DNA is TGTGCCAGCAGCTTAATCCCGGGACAGGGGGCCACCGGGGAGCTGTTTTTT.

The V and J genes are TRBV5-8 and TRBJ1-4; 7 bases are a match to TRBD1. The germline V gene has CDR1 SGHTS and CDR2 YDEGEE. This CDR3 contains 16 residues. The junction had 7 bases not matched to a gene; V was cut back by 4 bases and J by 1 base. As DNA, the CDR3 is TGTGCCAGCAGCCCCGGACAGGCCGTAACTAATGAAAAACTGTTTTTT. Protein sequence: CASSPGQAVTNEKLFF.

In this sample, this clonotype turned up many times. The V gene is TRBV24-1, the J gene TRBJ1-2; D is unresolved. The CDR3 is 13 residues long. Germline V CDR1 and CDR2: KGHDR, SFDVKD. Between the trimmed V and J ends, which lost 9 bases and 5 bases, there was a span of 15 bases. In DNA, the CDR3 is TGTGCCACCTTAAGCGGCGAGGGATATGGCTACACCTTC. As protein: CATLSGEGYGYTF.

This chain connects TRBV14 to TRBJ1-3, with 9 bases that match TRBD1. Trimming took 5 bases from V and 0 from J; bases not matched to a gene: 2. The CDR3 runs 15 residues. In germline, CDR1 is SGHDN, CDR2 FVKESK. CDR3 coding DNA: TGTGCCAGCAGCAAACAGGGGGCCTCTGGAAACACCATATATTTT. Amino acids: CASSKQGASGNTIYF.

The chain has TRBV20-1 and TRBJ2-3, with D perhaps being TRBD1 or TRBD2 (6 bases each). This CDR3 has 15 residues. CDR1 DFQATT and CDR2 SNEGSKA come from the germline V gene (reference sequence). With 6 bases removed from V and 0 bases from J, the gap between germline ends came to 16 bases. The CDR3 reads CSAGVGGPSTDTQYF. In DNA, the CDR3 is TGCAGTGCAGGGGTGGGGGGCCCCAGCACAGATACGCAGTATTTT.

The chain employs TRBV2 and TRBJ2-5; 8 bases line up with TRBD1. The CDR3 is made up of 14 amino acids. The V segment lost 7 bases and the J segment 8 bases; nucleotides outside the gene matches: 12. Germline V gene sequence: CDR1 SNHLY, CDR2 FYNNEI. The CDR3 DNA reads TGTGCCAGCAATCTTGGGGGGACAGGTAGAACCCAGTACTTC. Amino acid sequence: CASNLGGTGRTQYF.

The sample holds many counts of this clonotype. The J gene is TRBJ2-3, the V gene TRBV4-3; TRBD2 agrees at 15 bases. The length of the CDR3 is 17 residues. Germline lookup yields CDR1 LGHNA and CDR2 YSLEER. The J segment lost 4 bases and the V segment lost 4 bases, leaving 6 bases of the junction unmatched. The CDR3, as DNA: TGCGCCAGCAGCCTTCGGACTAGCGGGGGGGGTGCAGATACGCAGTATTTT. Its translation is CASSLRTSGGGADTQYF.

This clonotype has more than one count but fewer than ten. CDR3 coding DNA: TGTGCCAGCAGCGAGACTAGTCTCTCCTACGAGCAGTACTTC. It is translated as CASSETSLSYEQYF. The V and J genes are TRBV9 and TRBJ2-7; a possible D gene is TRBD2 (6 bases). This CDR3 comprises 14 residues. V lost 3 bases and J 0 bases, leaving 10 bases between the germline ends. Germline V gene lookup returns CDR1 SGDLS and CDR2 YYNGEE.

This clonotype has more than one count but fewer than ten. The CDR3 region is CASSLEGGNYEQYF. The CDR3 nucleotides read TGCGCCAGCAGCTTGGAAGGGGGAAACTACGAGCAGTACTTC. The chain joins TRBV5-1 to TRBJ2-7, with D possibly TRBD1 on 6 matching bases. V was trimmed by 0 bases and J by 3 bases, leaving 10 bases between them. The CDR3 is 14 amino acids. Germline values: CDR1 SGHRS, CDR2 YFSETQ. The variable domain in full, with the rest retrieved from reference TRBV5-1 and TRBJ2-7, is KAGVTQTPRYLIKTRGQQVTLSCSPISGHRSVSWYQQTPGQGLQFLFEYFSETQRNKGNFPGRFSGRQFSNSRSEMNVSTLELGDSALYLCASSLEGGNYEQYFGPGTRLTVT.

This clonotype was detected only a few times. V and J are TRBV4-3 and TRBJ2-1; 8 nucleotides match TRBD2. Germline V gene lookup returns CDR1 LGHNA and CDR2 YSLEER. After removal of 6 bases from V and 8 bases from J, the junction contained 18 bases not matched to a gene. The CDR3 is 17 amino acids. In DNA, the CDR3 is TGCGCCAGCAGTCACGTACGGGGCGGGGGGCCTCAGGATGAGCAGTTCTTC. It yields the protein CASSHVRGGGPQDEQFF.

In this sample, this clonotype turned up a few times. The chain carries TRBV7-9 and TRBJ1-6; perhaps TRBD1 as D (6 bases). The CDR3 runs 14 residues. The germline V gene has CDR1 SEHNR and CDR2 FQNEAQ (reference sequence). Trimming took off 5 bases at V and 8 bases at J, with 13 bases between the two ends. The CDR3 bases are TGTGCCAGCAGCGTCGCGAACAGGGATTCACCCCTCCACTTT. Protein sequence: CASSVANRDSPLHF.

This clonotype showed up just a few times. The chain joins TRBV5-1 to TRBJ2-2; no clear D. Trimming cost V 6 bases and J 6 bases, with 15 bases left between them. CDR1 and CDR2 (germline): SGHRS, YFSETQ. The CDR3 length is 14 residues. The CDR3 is CASKEPQVAGELFF. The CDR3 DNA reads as TGCGCCAGCAAAGAGCCCCAAGTCGCCGGGGAGCTGTTTTTT.

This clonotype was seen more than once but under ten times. The CDR3 here is CASSQDIGGMRETQYF. The CDR3, as DNA: TGTGCCAGCAGCCAAGATATTGGGGGGATGAGAGAGACCCAGTACTTC. The chain carries TRBV4-2 and TRBJ2-5; D might be TRBD2 (6 bases). The CDR3 spans 16 residues. The germline V gene encodes CDR1 LGHNA and CDR2 YNFKEQ. V gave up 0 bases and J gave up 4 bases, with 15 bases separating them.

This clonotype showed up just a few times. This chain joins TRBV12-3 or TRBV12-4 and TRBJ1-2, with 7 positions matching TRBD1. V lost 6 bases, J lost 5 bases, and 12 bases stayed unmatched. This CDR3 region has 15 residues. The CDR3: CASSRPGTAAYGYTF. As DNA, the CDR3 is TGTGCCAGCAGCCGGCCTGGGACAGCAGCGTATGGCTACACCTTC.

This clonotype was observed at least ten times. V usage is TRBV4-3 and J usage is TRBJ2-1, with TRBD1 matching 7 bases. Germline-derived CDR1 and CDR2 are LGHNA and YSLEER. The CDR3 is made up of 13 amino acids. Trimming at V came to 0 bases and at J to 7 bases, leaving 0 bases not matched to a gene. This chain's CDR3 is CASSQEQGNEQFF. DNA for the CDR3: TGCGCCAGCAGCCAAGAACAGGGGAATGAGCAGTTCTTC.

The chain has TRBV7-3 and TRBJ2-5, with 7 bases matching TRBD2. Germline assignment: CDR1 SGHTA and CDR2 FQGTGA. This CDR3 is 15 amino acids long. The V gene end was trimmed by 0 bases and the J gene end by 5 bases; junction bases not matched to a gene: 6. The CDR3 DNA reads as TGTGCCAGCAGCTTAACGGGCAGCGGGAAGGAGACCCAGTACTTC. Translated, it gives CASSLTGSGKETQYF.

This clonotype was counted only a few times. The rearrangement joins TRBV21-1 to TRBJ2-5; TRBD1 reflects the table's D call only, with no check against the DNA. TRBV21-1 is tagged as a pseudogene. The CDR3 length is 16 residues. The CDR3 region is CASSKEWRGQQETQYF. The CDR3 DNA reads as TGTGCCAGCAGCAAAGAGTGGAGGGGGCAACAAGAGACCCAGTACTTC.

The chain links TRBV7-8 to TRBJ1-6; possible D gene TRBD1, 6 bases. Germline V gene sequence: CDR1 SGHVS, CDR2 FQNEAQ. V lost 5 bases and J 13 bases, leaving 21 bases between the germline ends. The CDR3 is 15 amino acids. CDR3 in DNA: TGTGCCAGCAGCCTTGACGGGGGCAAATTCACCCCCCTCCACTTT. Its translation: CASSLDGGKFTPLHF.